A single sample gave rise to the 23 T cell receptor beta chains below, sequenced in a study of blood T cells in healthy people across ages. Next came a second PCR, run for about 6 to 12 cycles, which used a sample-barcoded 5' primer along with a J-beta primer mix. From the 5' RACE reads, TCRdb called clonotypes with MiXCR, one entry per CDR3 protein. Altogether approximately 810,000 distinct CDR3 sequences are present, under 35% being singletons, with the ten largest covering roughly 17%. The sample was blood. Source of these receptors: a woman older than 75 in good health.

This chain joins TRBV20-1 and TRBJ2-1; 13 nucleotides line up with TRBD2. Trimming took 5 bases from V and 4 from J; bases not matched to a gene: 2. Germline CDR1 and CDR2: DFQATT and SNEGSKA (reference sequence). There are 14 residues in the CDR3. CDR3: CSAGLAGEYNEQFF. The CDR3 bases are TGCAGTGCTGGACTAGCGGGAGAGTACAATGAGCAGTTCTTC.

Turning to this clonotype: Given a much more abundant clone one base away, this may be a read error. The chain joins TRBV20-1 to TRBJ2-3, with D unclear. The CDR3 covers 15 residues. Germline CDR1 and CDR2: DFQATT and SNEGSKA (reference sequence). CDR3 sequence reads: CGARDGRKNTDTQYF. The CDR3 DNA reads as TGCGGTGCTAGAGATGGTCGGAAGAACACAGATACGCAGTATTTT.

This clonotype showed up just once. Lacking the conserved final phenylalanine or tryptophan, this CDR3 likely reflects a read error. It is unclear where the CDR3 begins or ends on the DNA, so no DNA is shown, and the CDR3 is as TCRdb lists it. The chain employs TRBV20-1 and TRBJ2-1; TRBD2, as called in the table, went unchecked against the DNA. CDR1 is DFQATT and CDR2 is SNEGSKA in the germline V gene (reference sequence). The CDR3 is 14 amino acids long, termini counted. CDR3 in amino acids: CSAAGGSSGYTFGS.

This clonotype was counted many times. The chain employs TRBV6-2 or TRBV6-3 and TRBJ2-3; D might be TRBD1 or TRBD2, each matching 5 bases. Per germline, CDR1 MNHEY and CDR2 SVGEGT. Trimming took 4 bases from V and 0 from J, leaving 20 bases between them. CDR3 length: 18 amino acids. The CDR3 nucleotides are TGTGCCAGCAGTTCTCATGTTGGTGGGACGTCTAGCACAGATACGCAGTATTTT. It translates to CASSSHVGGTSSTDTQYF.

The V call is TRBV6-2 or TRBV6-3, the J call TRBJ1-1; possibly TRBD1 for D (5 bases). The V end lost 0 bases, the J end lost 5 bases, and 13 bases lay between the germline ends. Germline CDR1 and CDR2: MNHEY and SVGEGT. This CDR3 spans 15 amino acids. As DNA, the CDR3 is TGTGCCAGCAGTTACTCGGGGAGGGGATGGACTGAAGCTTTCTTT. Its translation is CASSYSGRGWTEAFF.

This clonotype was seen ten or more times. The chain is built from TRBV4-1 and TRBJ2-3, with D possibly being TRBD1 (6 bases). The germline V gene has CDR1 MGHRA and CDR2 YSYEKL. This CDR3 is 16 amino acids long. Trimming removed 0 bases from V and 0 bases from J, with 10 bases in between. The CDR3 DNA sequence: TGCGCCAGCAGCCAAGAAGGGGGTGGGAGCACAGATACGCAGTATTTT. Its protein product is CASSQEGGGSTDTQYF.

This clonotype was counted many times. The CDR3 loop is CASRGTGTSYEQYF. The CDR3 DNA sequence: TGTGCCAGCAGGGGGACAGGGACCTCCTACGAGCAGTACTTC. The chain has TRBV28 and TRBJ2-7; TRBD1 agrees at 9 bases. Germline CDR1 reads MDHEN; CDR2 reads SYDVKM. The V segment lost 6 bases and the J segment 0 bases; nucleotides outside the gene matches: 3. The CDR3 has 14 residues.

There are a few counts of this clonotype. The CDR3 reads CATSDTGTGNNEQYF. The CDR3, as DNA: TGTGCCACCAGTGATACCGGGACAGGGAACAATGAGCAGTACTTC. The gene calls are TRBV24-1 and TRBJ2-5; 9 bases line up with TRBD1. J lost 11 bases, V lost 3 bases, and 12 bases had no gene match. The length of the CDR3 is 15 residues. Germline V gene sequence: CDR1 KGHDR, CDR2 SFDVKD.

The rearrangement joins TRBV12-3 or TRBV12-4 to TRBJ2-7, with TRBD2 matching 7 bases. Trimming cost V 6 bases and J 6 bases; bases outside gene matches: 14. This CDR3 comprises 15 residues. The CDR3 sequence is CASSWEGHPDAEQYF. The CDR3, as DNA: TGTGCCAGCAGCTGGGAGGGGCATCCTGATGCCGAGCAGTACTTC.

In its sample, this clonotype was seen a few times. J is TRBJ2-3 and V is TRBV6-6; D gene uncertain. The CDR3 covers 14 residues. The germline V gene encodes CDR1 MNHNY and CDR2 SVGAGI (reference sequence). V lost 2 bases and J 5 bases, leaving 11 bases between the germline ends. CDR3 nucleotide sequence: TGTGCCAGCAGTTACCCTTCTAGGGAAGATACGCAGTATTTT. Its translation: CASSYPSREDTQYF.

A note on this clonotype: This sequence may be a read error, since a much larger clone differs from it by one base. The chain recombines TRBV27 with TRBJ1-6, with D unresolved. Germline loops: CDR1 MNHEY, CDR2 SMNVEV (reference sequence). V dropped 4 bases and J dropped 10 bases, with 17 bases sitting between them. This CDR3 has 15 amino acids. CDR3 loop: CASSSRPDSTSPLHF. The DNA of the CDR3 is TGTGCCAGCAGTTCCAGACCGGACTCTACGTCACCCCTCCACTTT.

This clonotype was observed at least ten times. The V call is TRBV20-1, the J call TRBJ1-2; TRBD1 matches 10 bases. Germline V CDR1 and CDR2: DFQATT, SNEGSKA (reference sequence). This CDR3 has 14 amino acids. J was trimmed by 6 bases and V by 5 bases; bases with no gene match: 9. The CDR3 loop is CSAPTGGVFNGYTF. The DNA for the CDR3 is TGCAGTGCTCCGACAGGGGGCGTATTTAATGGCTACACCTTC.

J is TRBJ1-5 and V is TRBV6-2 or TRBV6-3; tentatively, D is TRBD1 (6 bases). Germline CDR1 reads MNHEY; CDR2 reads SVGEGT. V lost 5 bases and J 2 bases, leaving 19 bases between the germline ends. The CDR3 totals 17 residues. In DNA form, the CDR3 reads TGTGCCAGCAGTCAACTGGGGACCAGGGGAGGCAATCAGCCCCAGCATTTT. Protein: CASSQLGTRGGNQPQHF.

This clonotype was counted many times. The DNA of the CDR3 is TGTGCCAGCAGTTACTCGTGGGGGTCTGGGGCCAACGTCCTGACTTTC. This codes for CASSYSWGSGANVLTF. The chain couples TRBV6-5 to TRBJ2-6; D possibly uses TRBD1 or TRBD2 (5 bases each). V was shortened by 0 bases and J by 1 base, with 7 bases between the two germline ends. Germline CDR1 reads MNHEY; CDR2 reads SVGAGI. The CDR3 totals 16 residues.

The sample holds many counts of this clonotype. The gene calls are TRBV20-1 and TRBJ2-4, with a tentative D call TRBD2 (5 bases). The germline CDR1 and CDR2 sequences are DFQATT and SNEGSKA (reference sequence). CDR3 length: 15 residues. V lost 3 bases and J lost 0, with 12 bases in between. CDR3 nucleotides: TGCAGTGCTAGCCGGGAAGACCTAGCCAAAAACATTCAGTACTTC. Translated, it gives CSASREDLAKNIQYF.

This clonotype was counted at least ten times. This rearrangement joins TRBV7-2 to TRBJ1-2; TRBD1 might be the D (5 bases). This CDR3 has 15 residues. Germline CDR1 reads SGHTA; CDR2 reads FQGNSA. The germline V and J ends were trimmed by 7 bases and 3 bases, with 18 bases remaining between them. The CDR3 reads CASTLGGARDYGYTF. In nucleotides, the CDR3 is TGTGCCAGCACTCTGGGAGGGGCGCGGGACTATGGCTACACCTTC.

This clonotype was counted many times. This sequence joins TRBV7-2 and TRBJ2-3, with a possible D match to TRBD2 (7 bases). The germline gives CDR1 SGHTA, CDR2 FQGNSA. V lost 5 bases and J lost 5, with 17 bases in between. The CDR3 has 15 residues. The CDR3 protein is CASSKGRGGQDTQYF. The CDR3 DNA reads as TGTGCCAGCAGCAAAGGAAGGGGGGGCCAAGATACGCAGTATTTT. Filled out from reference TRBV7-2 and TRBJ2-3, the complete variable domain reads GAGVSQSPSNKVTEKGKDVELRCDPISGHTALYWYRQSLGQGLEFLIYFQGNSAPDKSGLPSDRFSAERTGGSVSTLTIQRTQQEDSAVYLCASSKGRGGQDTQYFGPGTRLTVL.

There are many counts of this clonotype. This chain uses TRBV5-5 with TRBJ2-1; D is uncertain. The CDR3 loop spans 15 amino acids. Per the germline V gene, CDR1 is SGHKS and CDR2 is YYEKEE (reference sequence). V dropped 1 base and J dropped 0 bases, with 8 bases sitting between them. CDR3 loop: CASSLTSNSYNEQFF. Written as DNA, the CDR3 is TGTGCCAGCAGCTTGACGTCCAACTCCTACAATGAGCAGTTCTTC.

This clonotype was observed a single time. Compared with germline, one end of the junction differs, possibly owing to a read error. V usage is TRBV6-5 and J usage is TRBJ2-1; D gene uncertain. The CDR3 is 16 amino acids. In germline, CDR1 is MNHEY, CDR2 SVGAGI. CDR3 protein: CAGSYSGARAYNEQFF. DNA of the CDR3: TGTGCCGGCAGTTACTCTGGCGCAAGGGCCTACAATGAGCAGTTCTTC.

This clonotype occurred many times. The J gene is TRBJ2-5, the V gene TRBV7-9; a possible D gene is TRBD2 (6 bases). V was clipped by 5 bases and J by 4 bases, with 14 bases between them. Germline V gene sequence: CDR1 SEHNR, CDR2 FQNEAQ (reference sequence). The CDR3 covers 14 residues. The CDR3 loop reads CASSPGTEGETQYF. The CDR3, as DNA: TGTGCCAGCAGCCCCGGGACGGAGGGAGAGACCCAGTACTTC. The full variable domain, in which reference TRBV7-9 and TRBJ2-5 provide the parts outside the CDR3, is DTGVSQNPRHKITKRGQNVTFRCDPISEHNRLYWYRQTLGQGPEFLTYFQNEAQLEKSRLLSDRFSAERPKGSFSTLEIQRTEQGDSAMYLCASSPGTEGETQYFGPGTRLLVL.

This clonotype was observed a few times. The rearrangement links TRBV10-2 to TRBJ1-4; 7 nucleotides align to TRBD1. The CDR3 is made up of 14 amino acids. Germline assignment: CDR1 WSHSY and CDR2 SAAADI. V lost 2 bases to trimming and J lost 3 bases; unmatched junction nucleotides: 0. CDR3 coding DNA: TGCGCCAGCAGTGAGGGGACAGCTAATGAAAAACTGTTTTTT. This translates into CASSEGTANEKLFF.

As to this clonotype: This may be a read error, as it is one base from a much larger clone. The CDR3 DNA reads as TGTGCCAGCAGCTCCTACCCGGGGGGGATCACAGATACGCAGTATTTT. Translation: CASSSYPGGITDTQYF. The chain is built from TRBV11-3 and TRBJ2-3, with 8 bases fitting TRBD2. The CDR3 has 16 residues. V lost 4 bases to trimming and J lost 2 bases; unmatched junction nucleotides: 8. CDR1 and CDR2 from the germline V gene are SGHNT and YENEEA.

Turning to this clonotype: A much larger clone differs by one base, so this may be a read error. The gene calls are TRBV5-6 and TRBJ2-1; D is possibly TRBD2 (6 bases). The V end was cut by 6 bases, the J end by 4 bases, with 20 bases between. The V gene's germline CDR1 is SGHDT and CDR2 YYEEEE. This CDR3 is 16 amino acids long. CDR3 sequence reads: CASNLEVGGRYNEQFF. The CDR3 DNA reads TGTGCCAGCAACCTAGAGGTGGGGGGACGTTACAATGAGCAGTTCTTC.